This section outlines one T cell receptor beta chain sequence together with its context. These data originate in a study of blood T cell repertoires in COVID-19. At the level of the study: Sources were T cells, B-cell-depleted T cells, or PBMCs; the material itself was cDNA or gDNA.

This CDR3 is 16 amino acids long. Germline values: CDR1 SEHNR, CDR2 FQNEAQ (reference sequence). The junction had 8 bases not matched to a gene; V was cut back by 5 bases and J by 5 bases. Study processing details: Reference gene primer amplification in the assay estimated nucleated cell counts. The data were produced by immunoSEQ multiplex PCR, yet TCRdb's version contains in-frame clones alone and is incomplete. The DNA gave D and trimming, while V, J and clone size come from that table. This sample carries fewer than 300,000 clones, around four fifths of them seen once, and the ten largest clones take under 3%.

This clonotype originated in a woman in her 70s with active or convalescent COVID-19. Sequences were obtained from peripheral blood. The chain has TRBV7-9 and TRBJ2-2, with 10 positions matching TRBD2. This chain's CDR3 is CASSPSSSGSTGELFF. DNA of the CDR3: TGTGCCAGCAGCCCCAGTTCTAGCGGGAGTACCGGGGAGCTGTTTTTT. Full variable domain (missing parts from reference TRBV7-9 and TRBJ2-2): DTGVSQNPRHKITKRGQNVTFRCDPISEHNRLYWYRQTLGQGPEFLTYFQNEAQLEKSRLLSDRFSAERPKGSFSTLEIQRTEQGDSAMYLCASSPSSSGSTGELFFGEGSRLTVL.